This T cell receptor (beta chain) was sequenced in a study of blood T cells in healthy people across ages. For the second PCR, which ran for 7 to 11 cycles, a sample-barcoded 5' primer and a J-beta primer mix were used. TCRdb called the 5' RACE reads again in MiXCR, with one record for every CDR3 protein. The table has 1.4 million to 1.5 million distinct CDR3 sequences, approximately 40% seen once. V lost 10 bases, J lost 2 bases, and 20 bases lay in between. The CDR3 is 15 residues long. From germline, CDR1 is LNHDA and CDR2 SQIVND (reference sequence). The receptor's source is a woman aged 18-29 years in good health. V gene TRBV19 combines with J gene TRBJ1-2, with D tentatively TRBD1 (5 bases). The sequenced sample was blood. CDR3 in DNA: TGTGCCATCCTCAGCCCCGGGGGACCGAACTATGGCTACACCTTC. Amino acids: CAILSPGGPNYGYTF.